This T cell receptor (beta chain) was observed in a study of shared clonotypes between healthy human individuals. Looking at the study overall: Per donor, CD8 memory used one plate, CD8 naive used two, CD4 memory used three and CD4 naive used three.

Germline CDR1 and CDR2: SGHTA and FQGNSA. The CDR3 totals 18 residues. V was clipped by 5 bases and J by 0 bases; unmatched bases: 14. Whole-study findings and limits: Non-shared clonotypes were found to have lower generation probabilities than the clonotypes that were shared by all four of the sorted-subset donors.

Measured with immunoSEQ multiplex PCR; TCRdb has only the in-frame clones, and not every one. The repertoire holds 2 million to 2.5 million clones, over 85% seen once, with 0.35% to 0.45% in the top ten. This clone occurred once. What it binds is unknown. Sequencing input: naive CD4+ T cells from PBMCs. Subset: CD45RA+ positively selected. This TCR came from a man aged 18 to 35 in good health. Some clones in this sample may be carry-over from other donors' samples. The J gene is TRBJ2-3, the V gene TRBV7-2; 7 positions match TRBD2. The CDR3 region is CASSPPFTSARSTDTQYF. The CDR3 DNA reads as TGTGCCAGCAGCCCCCCCTTCACTAGCGCCCGAAGCACAGATACGCAGTATTTT.